This entry concerns a single TCR beta chain. This record belongs to a study of OX40 agonist ivuxolimab in advanced cancers. Only in-frame clones appear in the TCRdb table, and some are missing; sequencing was by immunoSEQ multiplex PCR. The sample has 15,000 to 20,000 clones, 86% seen once; the top ten hold roughly 14%. Germline V gene lookup returns CDR1 SGDLS and CDR2 YYNGEE. The CDR3 consists of 19 residues. V shed 1 base and J shed 1 base, with 22 bases lying between them. This sample comprised CD4+ or CD8+ T cells sorted from blood, obtained in a trial of the OX40 agonist ivuxolimab. V is TRBV9 and J is TRBJ2-3; D may be TRBD1 (5 bases). This sequence originates from an adult with an advanced solid tumor such as melanoma, head and neck, liver or kidney cancer. The CDR3 sequence is CASSVSPGRGVLGTDTQYF. DNA for the CDR3: TGTGCCAGCAGCGTATCCCCCGGAAGGGGCGTTCTAGGCACAGATACGCAGTATTTT. The variable domain in full, with the rest retrieved from reference TRBV9 and TRBJ2-3, is DSGVTQTPKHLITATGQRVTLRCSPRSGDLSVYWYQQSLDQGLQFLIQYYNGEERAKGNILERFSAQQFPDLHSELNLSSLELGDSALYFCASSVSPGRGVLGTDTQYFGPGTRLTVL.